This TCR beta chain was identified during a study of cytomegalovirus exposure and HLA in healthy donors. Points on this clone: Its antigen remains unknown.

60 Vbeta and 13 Jbeta primers were used in PCR. Data came from immunoSEQ multiplex PCR; TCRdb stores just in-frame clones and leaves some out. Among around 40,000 clones listed, roughly 80% were seen once. Though nominally healthy at sampling, donors likely had unrecorded immune exposures. Study observations and caveats: The likely explanation for a cluster of highly shared sequence variants was sequencing artifact.

This clonotype was sampled from a man aged 25 to 40 in good health and CMV-seronegative. The sample consisted of PBMCs.

The CDR3 loop reads CASSLVGTSLGEQYF. The CDR3, as DNA: TGTGCCAGCAGCTTAGTCGGGACATCCCTAGGCGAGCAGTACTTC. The gene calls are TRBV7-8 and TRBJ2-7; tentative D call: TRBD1 (6 bases). Germline CDR1 SGHVS, CDR2 FQNEAQ. V lost 1 base to trimming and J lost 6 bases, with 16 bases between them. This CDR3 is 15 amino acids long.